This T cell receptor (beta chain) stems from a study of identical twins. The study's findings and limits: Modeled out-of-frame TCR alpha sharing in monozygotic twins fell below observed levels.

As concerns this clonotype: Its antigen is currently unknown.

A single record per CDR3 protein comes from TCRdb applying MiXCR to the 5' RACE reads. The sample carries some 1,600,000 distinct CDR3 sequences, less than 40% recorded once. The sequence came from a newborn girl in good health. Material: cord blood.

CDR3 DNA: TGTGCCAGCAGTTGGTCGGGAGGGGCCCCGGGCGAGCAGTACTTC. Its protein product is CASSWSGGAPGEQYF. V and J are TRBV6-5 and TRBJ2-7, with 8 bases aligning to TRBD2. Germline V CDR1 and CDR2: MNHEY, SVGAGI. The CDR3 is made up of 15 amino acids. Losses at the gene ends were 4 bases for V and 6 bases for J; bases not matched to a gene: 11.